Following are 21 T cell receptor beta chains from one sample sequenced in a study of shared T cell receptors in the human thymus. Measured with immunoSEQ multiplex PCR; TCRdb has only the in-frame clones, and not every one. The sample holds about 610,000 clones, roughly 90% seen once. These records were also assigned to another study, of human thymus T cells.

The specimen sequenced was thymocytes. These receptors all stem from a boy younger than two with a congenital heart defect.

This chain uses TRBV30 with TRBJ2-3; 13 positions match TRBD2. Germline trimming cut 2 bases from V and 0 bases from J; bases unmatched to any gene: 17. The germline V gene encodes CDR1 GTSNPN and CDR2 SVGIG (reference sequence). The CDR3 is made up of 21 amino acids. In DNA, the CDR3 is TGTGCCTGGAGTACAGCTCACGCGACTAGCGGGAGGATTACTAGCACAGATACGCAGTATTTT. This sequence encodes CAWSTAHATSGRITSTDTQYF.

This chain uses TRBV7-3 with TRBJ2-1; the match to TRBD2 covers 8 bases. CDR3 size: 17 residues. V shed 8 bases, J shed 5 bases, and the junction held 17 bases outside the gene matches. Germline assignment: CDR1 SGHTA and CDR2 FQGTGA. CDR3 bases: TGTGCCAGCGGCACCAACGGGGCGGGAGGCTTACACAATGAGCAGTTCTTC. Translated: CASGTNGAGGLHNEQFF.

The chain links TRBV18 to TRBJ2-7, with TRBD2 matching 7 bases. The germline gives CDR1 KGHSH, CDR2 LQKENI. V shed 0 bases and J 7 bases; nucleotides not matched to a gene: 12. This CDR3 region has 16 residues. The CDR3 spells CASSPPGGYLRWEQYF. CDR3 in DNA: TGTGCCAGCTCACCACCCGGGGGGTACCTCCGCTGGGAGCAGTACTTC.

The chain's CDR3 is CASSLAINRDRERETQYF. For the CDR3, the DNA is TGTGCCAGCAGCTTGGCCATCAACCGGGACAGGGAAAGAGAGACCCAGTACTTC. This rearrangement joins TRBV5-5 to TRBJ2-5; 9 nucleotides align to TRBD1. Per germline, CDR1 SGHKS and CDR2 YYEKEE (reference sequence). V trimming: 0 bases; J trimming: 4 bases; junction bases outside the gene matches: 13. CDR3 length equals 18 residues.

Remarks on this clone: At the DNA level, this CDR3 is encoded by other sequences in the same sample as well. J is TRBJ2-7 and V is TRBV27, with a possible D match to TRBD2 (5 bases). Germline CDR1 is MNHEY and CDR2 is SMNVEV (reference sequence). CDR3 size: 13 residues. V lost 2 bases to trimming and J lost 7 bases, with 12 bases between them. CDR3: CASSLDYRGEQYF. For the CDR3, the DNA is TGTGCCAGCAGTTTAGATTACCGGGGAGAGCAGTACTTC.

CDR3: CASSFSSSQETQYF. The CDR3 region has the DNA TGTGCCAGCAGCTTTTCCTCTAGCCAAGAGACCCAGTACTTC. The chain uses TRBV5-4 and TRBJ2-5; no clear D. Between the trimmed V and J ends, which lost 2 bases and 1 base, there was a span of 9 bases. CDR1 and CDR2 (germline): SGHNT, YYREEE (reference sequence). This CDR3 has 14 residues.

J is TRBJ1-1 and V is TRBV27, with 10 bases aligning to TRBD1. The germline V gene encodes CDR1 MNHEY and CDR2 SMNVEV (reference sequence). The CDR3 is made up of 16 amino acids. V shed 3 bases, J shed 2 bases, and the junction held 6 bases outside the gene matches. The CDR3 sequence is CASSFSDRGRNTEAFF. CDR3 in DNA: TGTGCCAGCAGTTTTTCTGACAGGGGGCGTAACACTGAAGCTTTCTTT.

A note on this clone: At one end, the junction sequence differs from germline, possibly due to a read error. Other nucleotide sequences in the sample specify the same CDR3. J is TRBJ2-7 and V is TRBV5-1, with 8 bases aligning to TRBD2. The CDR3 has 14 amino acids. Germline-derived CDR1 and CDR2 are SGHRS and YFSETQ. The CDR3 region is CASSLASGSYEQYF. The CDR3 nucleotides are TGCGCCAGCAGCTTAGCTAGCGGGTCCTATGAGCAGTACTTC.

J is TRBJ2-6 and V is TRBV14, with 7 bases aligning to TRBD1. CDR3 length: 19 residues. The trim removed 2 bases at V and 0 bases at J, leaving 10 bases unmatched. The germline gives CDR1 SGHDN, CDR2 FVKESK. The CDR3 DNA reads as TGTGCCAGCAGCCAAAGCCCCCGGGACAGAGACTCTGGGGCCAACGTCCTGACTTTC. This translates into CASSQSPRDRDSGANVLTF. The variable domain in full, with the rest retrieved from reference TRBV14 and TRBJ2-6, is EAGVTQFPSHSVIEKGQTVTLRCDPISGHDNLYWYRRVMGKEIKFLLHFVKESKQDESGMPNNRFLAERTGGTYSTLKVQPAELEDSGVYFCASSQSPRDRDSGANVLTFGAGSRLTVL.

V gene TRBV4-2 combines with J gene TRBJ2-3; 7 positions match TRBD2. CDR1 and CDR2 from the germline V gene are LGHNA and YNFKEQ. V shed 0 bases, J shed 4 bases, and the junction held 7 bases outside the gene matches. This CDR3 comprises 16 residues. The DNA of the CDR3 is TGTGCCAGCAGCCAAGATATAAGCGGGGCCCCAGATACGCAGTATTTT. Its translation: CASSQDISGAPDTQYF.

As to this clone: The sample contains more than one DNA sequence encoding this CDR3. This chain joins TRBV6-5 and TRBJ2-7; 12 bases match TRBD1. CDR1 MNHEY and CDR2 SVGAGI come from the germline V gene. J was trimmed by 2 bases and V by 2 bases; bases with no gene match: 1. CDR3 length: 15 amino acids. Here the CDR3 DNA reads TGTGCCAGCAGTTACGGGACAGGGGGCCCCTACGAGCAGTACTTC. This encodes CASSYGTGGPYEQYF.

The rearrangement links TRBV14 to TRBJ2-3; 16 bases line up with TRBD2. V shed 1 base and J 4 bases; nucleotides not matched to a gene: 14. This CDR3 comprises 21 residues. Germline V gene data show CDR1 as SGHDN and CDR2 as FVKESK. CDR3 protein: CASSQVPTGTSGRASADTQYF. The CDR3 coding sequence is TGTGCCAGCAGCCAAGTACCCACCGGGACTAGCGGGAGGGCCAGCGCAGATACGCAGTATTTT.

The chain has TRBV4-2 and TRBJ2-1, with 9 bases aligning to TRBD2. CDR1 LGHNA and CDR2 YNFKEQ come from the germline V gene. This CDR3 contains 18 residues. J gave up 1 base and V 0 bases, and 7 bases lay outside the gene matches. The CDR3 region is CASSQEASGTLSYNEQFF. The CDR3 DNA sequence: TGTGCCAGCAGCCAAGAAGCTAGCGGGACCCTGTCCTACAATGAGCAGTTCTTC.

V and J are TRBV11-2 and TRBJ2-1, with 7 bases fitting TRBD1. The germline V gene encodes CDR1 SGHAT and CDR2 FQNNGV. This CDR3 spans 16 amino acids. V trimming: 3 bases; J trimming: 0 bases; junction bases outside the gene matches: 5. CDR3 nucleotide sequence: TGTGCCAGCAGCTTTAGGGGACAGAGCTCCTACAATGAGCAGTTCTTC. This codes for CASSFRGQSSYNEQFF.

This clone was counted between two and nine times. This chain's CDR3 is CASSQGQGMGEQYF. The CDR3 coding sequence is TGTGCCAGCAGCCAAGGACAGGGGATGGGCGAGCAGTACTTC. The chain carries TRBV14 and TRBJ2-7, with TRBD1 matching 8 bases. This CDR3 is built from 14 residues. Germline CDR1 and CDR2: SGHDN and FVKESK. With V trimmed by 1 base and J by 6 bases, 5 bases remained unmatched.

This clone was counted once. CDR3 DNA sequence: TGCGCCAGCAGCCAAGGACTAGCGGGAGGGCCGGGCAATGAGCAGTTCTTC. This translates into CASSQGLAGGPGNEQFF. This sequence joins TRBV4-3 and TRBJ2-1, with 14 positions matching TRBD2. Germline CDR1 is LGHNA and CDR2 is YSLEER. This CDR3 is built from 17 residues. V lost 1 base to trimming and J lost 6 bases; unmatched junction nucleotides: 5.

V and J are TRBV5-8 and TRBJ1-4, with D unresolved. Trimming pared 2 bases from V and 4 bases from J, leaving 9 bases between. There are 14 residues in the CDR3. Germline values: CDR1 SGHTS, CDR2 YDEGEE. CDR3 sequence (DNA): TGTGCCAGCAGCTTACGGCGGAATAATGAAAAACTGTTTTTT. Translating it yields CASSLRRNNEKLFF. The whole variable domain, remainder taken from reference TRBV5-8 and TRBJ1-4, is EAGVTQSPTHLIKTRGQQATLRCSPISGHTSVYWYQQALGLGLQFLLWYDEGEERNRGNFPPRFSGRQFPNYSSELNVNALELEDSALYLCASSLRRNNEKLFFGSGTQLSVL.

The V call is TRBV7-2, the J call TRBJ2-3; the match to TRBD2 covers 12 bases. Germline CDR1 and CDR2: SGHTA and FQGNSA. The V segment lost 5 bases and the J segment 3 bases; nucleotides outside the gene matches: 6. The CDR3 runs 16 residues. The CDR3 protein is CASSIPSGRGTDTQYF. The DNA of the CDR3 is TGTGCCAGCAGCATACCTAGCGGGAGGGGTACAGATACGCAGTATTTT.

V and J are TRBV4-2 and TRBJ2-3, with 10 nucleotides matching TRBD1. The germline V gene encodes CDR1 LGHNA and CDR2 YNFKEQ. With V trimmed by 4 bases and J by 3 bases, 7 bases remained unmatched. The CDR3 sequence is 16 residues long. CDR3 bases: TGTGCCAGCAGCCCTCGGGGGACAGGGGTAACAGATACGCAGTATTTT. It codes for CASSPRGTGVTDTQYF.

This clone showed up just a few times. The chain links TRBV12-5 to TRBJ1-1; TRBD1 matches 8 bases. With 4 bases clipped from V and 1 base from J, the junction kept 2 bases outside the gene matches. Germline V gene lookup returns CDR1 LGHNT and CDR2 FRNRAP. The CDR3 has 14 amino acids. The CDR3 loop reads CASGWGTGNTEAFF. CDR3 in DNA: TGTGCTAGTGGTTGGGGGACAGGGAACACTGAAGCTTTCTTT.

The V and J genes are TRBV2 and TRBJ2-3, with 9 bases aligning to TRBD1. The V and J ends lost 3 bases and 13 bases, in that order; junction bases with no gene match: 11. The CDR3 runs to 14 residues. The V gene's germline CDR1 is SNHLY and CDR2 FYNNEI. The CDR3 protein is CASSDLRDRVKEYF. The DNA for the CDR3 is TGTGCCAGCAGTGATCTGCGGGACAGGGTCAAGGAGTATTTT.